The 27 T cell receptor beta chains presented below share a single source sample, sequenced in a study of T cells in Graves' hyperthyroidism and ophthalmopathy. Researchers amplified the TCR beta CDR3 regions from RNA transcripts. The primer set for the first-round RT-PCR of the TCR CDR3 was HTBI. TCRdb independently ran MiXCR on the multiplex PCR reads; one entry per CDR3 protein. The sample shows some 350,000 distinct CDR3 sequences, about 15% of them seen only once. Specimen: blood. The receptors come from a woman between 18 and 29 years old with Graves' hyperthyroidism that later progressed to Graves' ophthalmopathy.

This clonotype has ten or more counts. The rearrangement links TRBV5-5 to TRBJ2-3; 9 nucleotides match TRBD2. Germline CDR1 is SGHKS and CDR2 is YYEKEE (reference sequence). V shed 5 bases, J shed 5 bases, and the junction held 9 bases outside the gene matches. The CDR3 sequence is 15 residues long. The chain's CDR3 is CASRHLAGLGDTQYF. For the CDR3, the DNA is TGTGCCAGCAGACACCTAGCGGGATTAGGAGATACGCAGTATTTT.

As concerns this clonotype: A read error may explain this, as a much larger clone is one base away. The rearrangement uses TRBV28 and TRBJ1-1, with D possibly matching TRBD1 (5 bases). Germline CDR1 and CDR2: MDHEN and SYDVKM. The CDR3 covers 14 residues. V shed 9 bases and J shed 4 bases, with 18 bases lying between them. The CDR3 spells CASRGEGSGTEAFF. The CDR3 DNA follows: TGTGCCAGTCGAGGGGAGGGCTCGGGCACTGAAGCTTTCTTT.

The sample holds many counts of this clonotype. V and J are TRBV5-1 and TRBJ1-2; D uncertain. V was pared by 4 bases and J by 7 bases, with 14 bases between. CDR1 SGHRS and CDR2 YFSETQ come from the germline V gene. The CDR3 spans 13 residues. CDR3 protein: CASSNENWAGYTF. For the CDR3, the DNA is TGCGCCAGCAGCAACGAAAATTGGGCTGGCTACACCTTC.

CDR3 in DNA: TGCGCCAGCAGCCAAGAGGAGTCTAGCGGGATGGTAGAGCAGTACTTC. It yields the protein CASSQEESSGMVEQYF. This sequence joins TRBV4-1 and TRBJ2-7, with TRBD2 matching over 9 bases. The CDR3 loop spans 16 amino acids. Germline V gene data show CDR1 as MGHRA and CDR2 as YSYEKL. V lost 0 bases and J lost 7; bases outside the gene matches: 10.

The sample holds many counts of this clonotype. The chain links TRBV20-1 to TRBJ2-1; D gene uncertain. Trimming pared 3 bases from V and 5 bases from J, leaving 20 bases between. Germline CDR1 reads DFQATT; CDR2 reads SNEGSKA (reference sequence). There are 16 residues in the CDR3. CDR3 region: CSASSLDPTVNNEQFF. The CDR3 DNA is TGCAGTGCTAGTTCCCTCGATCCGACTGTTAACAATGAGCAGTTCTTC.

The rearrangement uses TRBV7-9 and TRBJ2-1; TRBD2 matches at 9 bases. This CDR3 is built from 18 residues. Germline-derived CDR1 and CDR2 are SEHNR and FQNEAQ (reference sequence). Trimming cost V 5 bases and J 0 bases; bases outside gene matches: 11. CDR3 in amino acids: CASSVTPLAGPSYNEQFF. In DNA form, the CDR3 reads TGTGCCAGCAGCGTTACTCCCCTAGCGGGACCCTCCTACAATGAGCAGTTCTTC.

This clonotype was counted many times. The V gene is TRBV28, the J gene TRBJ1-2; no clear D. Germline V gene data show CDR1 as MDHEN and CDR2 as SYDVKM. The CDR3 spans 12 residues. V lost 4 bases and J 5 bases, leaving 8 bases between the germline ends. CDR3 bases: TGTGCCAGCAGTTCACCGGTTTATGGCTACACCTTC. Translating gives CASSSPVYGYTF.

This clonotype was picked up a small number of times. The rearrangement joins TRBV28 to TRBJ2-5; TRBD1 matches at 7 bases. Trimming took 5 bases from V and 7 from J; bases not matched to a gene: 13. In germline, CDR1 is MDHEN, CDR2 SYDVKM. This CDR3 region has 15 residues. The CDR3 here is CASSRQGPRRGTQYF. The DNA for the CDR3 is TGTGCCAGCAGTAGACAGGGCCCGAGACGCGGGACCCAGTACTTC.

The J gene is TRBJ2-7, the V gene TRBV7-9; unclear D gene. The V end was cut by 0 bases, the J end by 6 bases, with 12 bases between. The CDR3 length is 14 residues. Germline V gene data show CDR1 as SEHNR and CDR2 as FQNEAQ (reference sequence). CDR3 amino acids: CASSLAPVHSEQYF. The CDR3 DNA reads TGTGCCAGCAGCTTAGCCCCGGTTCACTCCGAGCAGTACTTC.

This clonotype was seen a few times. The CDR3: CASSLGGGTSGSHNEQFF. Here the CDR3 DNA reads TGTGCCAGCAGTCTGGGGGGTGGGACTAGCGGGAGTCACAATGAGCAGTTCTTC. This chain joins TRBV12-3 or TRBV12-4 and TRBJ2-1; 14 bases align to TRBD2. CDR3 length: 18 residues. V lost 5 bases to trimming and J lost 5 bases; unmatched junction nucleotides: 11.

As regards this clonotype: With a much larger clone just one base away, this may be a read error. The rearrangement uses TRBV30 and TRBJ2-3; TRBD1 matches at 7 bases. The CDR3 is 12 residues long. Germline V gene sequence: CDR1 GTSNPN, CDR2 SVGIG (reference sequence). The V segment lost 7 bases and the J segment 3 bases; nucleotides outside the gene matches: 4. The CDR3: CALEQGTDTQYF. CDR3 bases: TGTGCCTTGGAACAGGGGACAGATACGCAGTATTTT.

This clonotype was seen ten or more times. The genes are TRBV15 and TRBJ2-1, with 7 positions matching TRBD2. This CDR3 is 19 amino acids long. Germline loops: CDR1 LNHNV, CDR2 YYDKDF (reference sequence). V lost 5 bases, J lost 5 bases, and 21 bases stayed unmatched. In DNA form, the CDR3 reads TGTGCCACCAGCGCCAGTCTCACTAGTTGGCGGGAGCTTGACAATGAGCAGTTCTTC. Protein sequence: CATSASLTSWRELDNEQFF.

Ten or more counts support this clonotype. This sequence joins TRBV20-1 and TRBJ1-1; weak D call: TRBD1 (5 bases). From germline, CDR1 is DFQATT and CDR2 SNEGSKA (reference sequence). The CDR3 runs to 17 residues. The ends were cut back, 5 bases at V and 3 bases at J, with 25 bases in the middle. This chain's CDR3 is CSASPEKQESEDTEAFF. In nucleotides, the CDR3 is TGCAGTGCTTCCCCTGAGAAACAGGAGTCCGAGGACACTGAAGCTTTCTTT.

J is TRBJ1-6 and V is TRBV20-1; D might be TRBD1 (6 bases). The CDR3 is 14 residues long. Germline-derived CDR1 and CDR2 are DFQATT and SNEGSKA (reference sequence). Trimming left V 5 bases short and J 10 bases short, with 18 bases between. CDR3 region: CSAWEVQGRSPLHF. In DNA, the CDR3 is TGCAGTGCTTGGGAAGTACAGGGAAGATCACCCCTCCACTTT.

This clonotype was seen ten or more times. The V and J genes are TRBV6-1 and TRBJ1-1; TRBD1 is a possible D gene (6 bases). The germline CDR1 and CDR2 sequences are MNHNS and SASEGT. V lost 8 bases to trimming and J lost 3 bases, with 16 bases between them. The CDR3 length is 14 residues. The CDR3 here is CASRGSQGDTEAFF. The CDR3 bases are TGTGCCAGCCGGGGGTCACAGGGCGACACTGAAGCTTTCTTT.

This clonotype was recorded a few times. V and J are TRBV3-1 and TRBJ2-3; 9 bases map to TRBD1. The V gene's germline CDR1 is LGHDT and CDR2 YNNKEL (reference sequence). The V and J ends lost 2 bases and 2 bases, in that order; junction bases with no gene match: 8. The CDR3 runs to 17 residues. The CDR3 region is CASSQNAGQGLTDTQYF. DNA for the CDR3: TGTGCCAGCAGCCAAAACGCCGGACAGGGGCTCACAGATACGCAGTATTTT.

This clonotype was counted ten times or more. The gene calls are TRBV20-1 and TRBJ2-7; 7 positions match TRBD1. The germline gives CDR1 DFQATT, CDR2 SNEGSKA (reference sequence). The CDR3 spans 12 residues. V was clipped by 3 bases and J by 3 bases; unmatched bases: 2. The CDR3 here is CSASRGIYEQYF. The DNA of the CDR3 is TGCAGTGCTAGCAGGGGGATCTACGAGCAGTACTTC.

This clonotype was seen many times. The chain combines TRBV19 with TRBJ2-1; 9 bases match TRBD1. This CDR3 is 14 amino acids long. Germline V lookup: CDR1 LNHDA, CDR2 SQIVND (reference sequence). The J segment lost 7 bases and the V segment lost 10 bases, leaving 11 bases of the junction unmatched. DNA for the CDR3: TGTGCCACCGATGGGACAGGGAGTGGGAATGAGCAGTTCTTC. The encoded protein is CATDGTGSGNEQFF.

The rearrangement joins TRBV6-2 or TRBV6-3 to TRBJ2-6, with a tentative D call TRBD2 (5 bases). Trimming took off 0 bases at V and 0 bases at J, with 12 bases between the two ends. Per the germline V gene, CDR1 is MNHEY and CDR2 is SVGEGT. This CDR3 is built from 18 residues. The chain's CDR3 is CASSYSGSLFSGANVLTF. CDR3 bases: TGTGCCAGCAGTTACTCGGGGAGCCTTTTCTCTGGGGCCAACGTCCTGACTTTC.

The V call is TRBV2, the J call TRBJ1-6, with D perhaps matching TRBD1 (6 bases). CDR3 length equals 18 residues. Between the trimmed V and J ends, which lost 2 bases and 2 bases, there was a span of 16 bases. CDR1 and CDR2 from the germline V gene are SNHLY and FYNNEI. This CDR3 is CASSEYLTGSTYNSPLHF. The DNA of the CDR3 is TGTGCCAGCAGTGAATATCTAACAGGGAGTACCTATAATTCACCCCTCCACTTT.

This clonotype was found a few times. The CDR3 here is CASSIDRWTESPLHF. The CDR3 bases are TGTGCCAGTAGTATAGATAGATGGACCGAATCACCCCTCCACTTT. This chain uses TRBV19 with TRBJ1-6; no reliable D call. The V gene lost 0 bases and the J gene lost 10 bases, with 13 bases spanning the gap. Germline V gene sequence: CDR1 LNHDA, CDR2 SQIVND (reference sequence). The CDR3 has 15 amino acids.

This clonotype occurred many times. The V and J genes are TRBV11-2 and TRBJ1-1; possibly TRBD1 for D (6 bases). Trimming took off 3 bases at V and 1 base at J, with 18 bases between the two ends. Germline V lookup: CDR1 SGHAT, CDR2 FQNNGV. This CDR3 is 17 amino acids long. CDR3 amino acids: CASSLGGQGKRNTEAFF. Written as DNA, the CDR3 is TGTGCCAGCAGCTTGGGAGGGCAGGGGAAGAGGAACACTGAAGCTTTCTTT.

This clonotype appeared many times. The chain couples TRBV20-1 to TRBJ2-1; 15 bases agree with TRBD2. J gave up 3 bases and V 6 bases, and 21 bases lay outside the gene matches. This CDR3 region has 21 residues. In germline, CDR1 is DFQATT, CDR2 SNEGSKA (reference sequence). CDR3 nucleotides: TGCAGTGCCCCGGGAACAGCGGGACTAGCGGGAGGTCCCAACCTCTACAATGAGCAGTTCTTC. The encoded protein is CSAPGTAGLAGGPNLYNEQFF.

This clonotype was detected many times. The chain is built from TRBV24-1 and TRBJ2-5, with 7 bases identical to TRBD1. Unmatched junction bases numbered 8, after V lost 0 bases and J lost 5 bases. This CDR3 is 16 amino acids long. Germline-derived CDR1 and CDR2 are KGHDR and SFDVKD. The CDR3 here is CATSDLGKQGFETQYF. DNA for the CDR3: TGTGCCACCAGTGATTTGGGGAAACAGGGGTTCGAGACCCAGTACTTC.

This clonotype has ten or more counts. The chain carries TRBV20-1 and TRBJ1-1; 10 bases agree with TRBD1. The trim removed 6 bases at V and 1 base at J, leaving 14 bases unmatched. Germline values: CDR1 DFQATT, CDR2 SNEGSKA (reference sequence). The CDR3 length is 17 residues. CDR3 DNA sequence: TGCAGTGCGCCCGGATATGGGACAGGGGCTGGGAACACTGAAGCTTTCTTT. Translation gives CSAPGYGTGAGNTEAFF.

Points on this clonotype: Given a much more abundant clone one base away, this may be a read error. V usage is TRBV2 and J usage is TRBJ2-1; 7 nucleotides match TRBD2. CDR3 length equals 15 residues. Germline V gives CDR1 SNHLY, CDR2 FYNNEI. DNA of the CDR3: TGTACCAGCAGTGATAGTGCGGGAGAAAACAATGAGCAGTTCTTC. This gives the protein CTSSDSAGENNEQFF.

The V and J genes are TRBV4-2 and TRBJ2-5; D gene ambiguous. Germline V gene lookup returns CDR1 LGHNA and CDR2 YNFKEQ. The CDR3 loop spans 14 amino acids. Trimming removed 0 bases from V and 5 bases from J, with 10 bases in between. The DNA for the CDR3 is TGTGCCAGCAGCCAAGAGCAAAGGGCGGAGACCCAGTACTTC. It codes for CASSQEQRAETQYF.